This T cell receptor beta chain was identified during a study of early T cells in non-severe SARS-CoV-2 infection. The TCR library protocol was used to attach unique molecular identifiers. These identifiers were attached to individual cDNA molecules. TCRdb reprocessed the 5' RACE reads via MiXCR and lists one record per CDR3 protein. In the table there are some 57,000 distinct CDR3 sequences, 8% to 13% of which are singletons. A few counts support this clonotype. CDR3 length equals 12 residues. V dropped 8 bases and J dropped 5 bases, with 10 bases sitting between them. Germline V gene lookup returns CDR1 ENHRY and CDR2 SYGVKD.

This clonotype was sampled from an adult who was a healthcare worker with PCR-confirmed SARS-CoV-2 infection or an uninfected control (not recorded which). Sequencing was carried out using whole blood. V and J are TRBV10-3 and TRBJ2-1, with TRBD2 as a possible D gene (6 bases). Here the CDR3 reads CAIGRGHNEQFF. For the CDR3, the DNA is TGTGCCATCGGGCGGGGACACAATGAGCAGTTCTTC.